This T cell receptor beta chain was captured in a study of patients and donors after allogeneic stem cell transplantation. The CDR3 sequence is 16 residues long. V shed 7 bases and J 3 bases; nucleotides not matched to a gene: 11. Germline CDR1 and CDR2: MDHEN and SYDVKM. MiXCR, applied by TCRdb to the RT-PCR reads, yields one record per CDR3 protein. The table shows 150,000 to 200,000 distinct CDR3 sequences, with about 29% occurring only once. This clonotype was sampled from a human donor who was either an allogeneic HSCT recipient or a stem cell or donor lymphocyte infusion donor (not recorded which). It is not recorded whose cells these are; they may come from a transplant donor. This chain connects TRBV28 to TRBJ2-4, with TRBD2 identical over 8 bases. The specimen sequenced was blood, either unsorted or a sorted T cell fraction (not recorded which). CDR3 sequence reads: CASTSQRERVKNIQYF. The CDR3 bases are TGTGCCAGCACCTCACAGCGGGAGCGGGTCAAAAACATTCAGTACTTC.